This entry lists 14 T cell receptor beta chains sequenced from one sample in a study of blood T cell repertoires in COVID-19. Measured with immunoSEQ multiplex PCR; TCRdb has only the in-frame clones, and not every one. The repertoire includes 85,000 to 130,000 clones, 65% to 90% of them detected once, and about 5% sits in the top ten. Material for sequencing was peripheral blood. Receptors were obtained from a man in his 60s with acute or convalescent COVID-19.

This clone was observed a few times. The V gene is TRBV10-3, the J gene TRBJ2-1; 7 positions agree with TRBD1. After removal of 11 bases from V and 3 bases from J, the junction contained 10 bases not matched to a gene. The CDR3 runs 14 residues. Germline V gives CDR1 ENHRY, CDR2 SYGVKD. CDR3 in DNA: TGTGCCTCCCATGCAGGGGGTGGCTACAATGAGCAGTTCTTC. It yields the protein CASHAGGGYNEQFF.

Here the CDR3 DNA reads TGCGCCAGCAGCCGCGGACAGGGCAATTCCGAGCAGTACTTC. Translated: CASSRGQGNSEQYF. The chain carries TRBV5-1 and TRBJ2-7; 8 nucleotides line up with TRBD1. J lost 6 bases, V lost 4 bases, and 9 bases had no gene match. CDR3 length: 14 amino acids. Germline assignment: CDR1 SGHRS and CDR2 YFSETQ.

CDR3: CASSKRGSIYEQYF. In DNA form, the CDR3 reads TGTGCCAGCAGCAAAAGGGGGTCGATCTACGAGCAGTACTTC. The chain employs TRBV21-1 and TRBJ2-7; TRBD1 is the table's D call, not checked against the DNA. TRBV21-1 is shown as a pseudogene. The length of the CDR3 is 14 residues.

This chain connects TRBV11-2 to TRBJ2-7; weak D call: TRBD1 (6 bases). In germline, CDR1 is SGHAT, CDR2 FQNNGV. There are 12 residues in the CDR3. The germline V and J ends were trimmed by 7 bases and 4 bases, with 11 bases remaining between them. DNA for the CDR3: TGTGCCAGCAACTCCCAGGGGTACGAGCAGTACTTC. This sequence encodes CASNSQGYEQYF.

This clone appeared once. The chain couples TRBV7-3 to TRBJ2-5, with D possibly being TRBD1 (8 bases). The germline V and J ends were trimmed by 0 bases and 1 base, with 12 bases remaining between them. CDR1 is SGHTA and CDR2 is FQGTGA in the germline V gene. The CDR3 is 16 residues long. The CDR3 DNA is TGTGCCAGCAGCTTAACCTACAGGGGGGGCCAAGAGACCCAGTACTTC. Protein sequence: CASSLTYRGGQETQYF.

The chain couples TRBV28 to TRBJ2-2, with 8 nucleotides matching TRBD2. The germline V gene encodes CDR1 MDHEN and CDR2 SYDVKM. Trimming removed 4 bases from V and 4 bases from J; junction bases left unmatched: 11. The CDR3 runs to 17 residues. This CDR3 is CASSSQRELYGTGELFF. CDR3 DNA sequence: TGTGCCAGCAGTTCTCAGCGGGAGCTGTACGGCACCGGGGAGCTGTTTTTT.

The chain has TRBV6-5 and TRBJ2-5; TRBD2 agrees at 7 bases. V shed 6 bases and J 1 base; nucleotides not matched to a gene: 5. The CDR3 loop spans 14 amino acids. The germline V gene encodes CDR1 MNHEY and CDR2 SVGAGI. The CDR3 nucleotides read TGTGCCAGCAGGGCTAGCGGACTCCAAGAGACCCAGTACTTC. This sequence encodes CASRASGLQETQYF.

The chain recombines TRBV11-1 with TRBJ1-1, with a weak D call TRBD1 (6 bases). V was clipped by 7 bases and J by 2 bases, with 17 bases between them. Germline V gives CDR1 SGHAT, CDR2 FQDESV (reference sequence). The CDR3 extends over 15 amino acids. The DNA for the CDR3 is TGTGCCAGCAACGGACAGTGGACCACAAACACTGAAGCTTTCTTT. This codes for CASNGQWTTNTEAFF.

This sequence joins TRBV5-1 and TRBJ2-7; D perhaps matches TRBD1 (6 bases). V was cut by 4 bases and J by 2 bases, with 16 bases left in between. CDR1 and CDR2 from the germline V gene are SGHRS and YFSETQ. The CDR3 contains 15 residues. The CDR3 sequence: CASSTTPTGAYEQYF. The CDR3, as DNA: TGCGCCAGCAGCACTACACCGACAGGCGCCTACGAGCAGTACTTC.

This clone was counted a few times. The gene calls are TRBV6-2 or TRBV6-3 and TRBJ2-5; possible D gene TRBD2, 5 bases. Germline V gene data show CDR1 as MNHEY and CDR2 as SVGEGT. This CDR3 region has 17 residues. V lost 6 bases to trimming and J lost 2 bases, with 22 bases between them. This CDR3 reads CASSPGKRSAEQETQYF. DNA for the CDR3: TGTGCCAGCAGCCCGGGGAAGCGGAGCGCCGAACAAGAGACCCAGTACTTC.

CDR3 DNA sequence: TGCAGCGTTGCGGAGGGACAGGCTAATTCACCCCTCCACTTT. It is translated as CSVAEGQANSPLHF. This chain joins TRBV29-1 and TRBJ1-6; 8 bases align to TRBD1. CDR1 and CDR2 (germline): SQVTM, ANQGSEA. V was pared by 4 bases and J by 6 bases, with 5 bases of the junction left unmatched. The CDR3 extends over 14 amino acids.

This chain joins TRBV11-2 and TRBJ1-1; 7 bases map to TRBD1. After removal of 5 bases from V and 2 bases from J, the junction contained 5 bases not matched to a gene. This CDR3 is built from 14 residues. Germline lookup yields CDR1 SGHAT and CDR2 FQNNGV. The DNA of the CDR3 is TGTGCCAGCAGCCCTACAGGGGCTAACACTGAAGCTTTCTTT. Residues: CASSPTGANTEAFF.

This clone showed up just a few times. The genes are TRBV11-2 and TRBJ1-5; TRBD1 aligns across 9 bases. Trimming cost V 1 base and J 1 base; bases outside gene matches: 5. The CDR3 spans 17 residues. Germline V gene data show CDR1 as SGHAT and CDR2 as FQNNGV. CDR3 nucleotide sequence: TGTGCCAGCAGCTTAGGCTTACAGGGGGCCAGCAATCAGCCCCAGCATTTT. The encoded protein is CASSLGLQGASNQPQHF.

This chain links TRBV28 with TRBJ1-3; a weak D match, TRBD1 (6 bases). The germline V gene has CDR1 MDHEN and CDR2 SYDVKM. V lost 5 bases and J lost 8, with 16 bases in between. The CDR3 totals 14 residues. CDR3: CASSPLGRGDTIYF. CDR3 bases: TGTGCCAGCAGTCCTCTCGGGAGGGGGGACACCATATATTTT.